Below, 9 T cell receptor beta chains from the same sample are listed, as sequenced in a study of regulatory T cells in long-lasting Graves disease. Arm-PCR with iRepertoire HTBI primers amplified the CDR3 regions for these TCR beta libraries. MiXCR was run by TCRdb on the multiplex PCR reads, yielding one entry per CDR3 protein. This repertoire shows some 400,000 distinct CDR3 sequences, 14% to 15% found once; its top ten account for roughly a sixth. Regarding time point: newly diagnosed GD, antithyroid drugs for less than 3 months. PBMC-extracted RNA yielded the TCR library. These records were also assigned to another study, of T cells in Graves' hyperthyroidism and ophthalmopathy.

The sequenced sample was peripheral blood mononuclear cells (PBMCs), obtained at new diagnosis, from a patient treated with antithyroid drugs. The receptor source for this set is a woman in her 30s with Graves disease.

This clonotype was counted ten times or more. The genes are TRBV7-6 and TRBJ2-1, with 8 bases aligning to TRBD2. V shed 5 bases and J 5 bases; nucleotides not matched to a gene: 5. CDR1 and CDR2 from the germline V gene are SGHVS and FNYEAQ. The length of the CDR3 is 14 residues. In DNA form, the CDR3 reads TGTGCCAGCAGCCCTAGCGGGCGGCACAATGAGCAGTTCTTC. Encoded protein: CASSPSGRHNEQFF.

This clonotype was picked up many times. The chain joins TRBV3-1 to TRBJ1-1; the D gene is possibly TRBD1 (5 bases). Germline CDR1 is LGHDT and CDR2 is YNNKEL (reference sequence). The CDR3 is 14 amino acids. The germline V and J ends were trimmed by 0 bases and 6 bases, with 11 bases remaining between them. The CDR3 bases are TGTGCCAGCAGCCAAGACGGGGACTCGGCTGAAGCTTTCTTT. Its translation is CASSQDGDSAEAFF.

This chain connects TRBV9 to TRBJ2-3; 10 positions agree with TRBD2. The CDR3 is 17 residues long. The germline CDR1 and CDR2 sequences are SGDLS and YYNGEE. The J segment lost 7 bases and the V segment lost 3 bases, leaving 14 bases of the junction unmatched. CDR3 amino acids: CASSASAGTSDPHTQYF. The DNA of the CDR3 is TGTGCCAGCAGCGCCTCAGCCGGGACTAGCGACCCTCATACGCAGTATTTT.

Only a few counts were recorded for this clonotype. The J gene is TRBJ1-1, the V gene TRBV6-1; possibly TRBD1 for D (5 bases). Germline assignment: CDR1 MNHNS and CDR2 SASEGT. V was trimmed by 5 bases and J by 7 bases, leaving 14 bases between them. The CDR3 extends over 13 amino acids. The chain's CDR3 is CASSTDRTYEAFF. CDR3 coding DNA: TGTGCCAGCAGTACCGACAGAACCTATGAAGCTTTCTTT.

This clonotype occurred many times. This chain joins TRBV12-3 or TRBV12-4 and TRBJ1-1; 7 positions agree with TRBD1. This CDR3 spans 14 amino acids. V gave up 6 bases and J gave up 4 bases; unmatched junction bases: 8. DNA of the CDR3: TGTGCCAGCAGGGTAAGACAGGGAACCACTGAAGCTTTCTTT. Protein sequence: CASRVRQGTTEAFF.

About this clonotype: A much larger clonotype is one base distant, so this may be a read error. The CDR3 sequence is CASGLVLEMAQYF. CDR3 sequence (DNA): TGTGCCAGCGGTTTAGTGCTGGAAATGGCGCAGTATTTT. The chain combines TRBV12-3 or TRBV12-4 with TRBJ2-3; D is uncertain. There are 13 residues in the CDR3.

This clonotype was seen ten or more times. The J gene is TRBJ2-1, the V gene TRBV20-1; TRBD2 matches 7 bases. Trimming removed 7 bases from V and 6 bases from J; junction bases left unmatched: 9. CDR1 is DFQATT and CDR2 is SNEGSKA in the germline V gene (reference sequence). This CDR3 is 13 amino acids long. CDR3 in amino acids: CSVLAGAINEQFF. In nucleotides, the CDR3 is TGCAGTGTCTTGGCGGGAGCCATCAATGAGCAGTTCTTC.

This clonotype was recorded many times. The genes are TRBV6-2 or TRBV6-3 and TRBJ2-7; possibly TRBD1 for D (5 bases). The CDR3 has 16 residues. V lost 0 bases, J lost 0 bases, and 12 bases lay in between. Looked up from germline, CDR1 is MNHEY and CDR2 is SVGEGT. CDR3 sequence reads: CASSYSIARASYEQYF. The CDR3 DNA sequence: TGTGCCAGCAGTTACTCGATAGCCAGGGCCTCCTACGAGCAGTACTTC.

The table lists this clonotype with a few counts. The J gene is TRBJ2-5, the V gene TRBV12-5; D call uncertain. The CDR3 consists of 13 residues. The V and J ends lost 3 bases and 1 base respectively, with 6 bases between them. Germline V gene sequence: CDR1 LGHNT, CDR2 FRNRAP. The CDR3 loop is CASGFKAQETQYF. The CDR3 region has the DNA TGTGCTAGTGGTTTTAAGGCCCAAGAGACCCAGTACTTC.